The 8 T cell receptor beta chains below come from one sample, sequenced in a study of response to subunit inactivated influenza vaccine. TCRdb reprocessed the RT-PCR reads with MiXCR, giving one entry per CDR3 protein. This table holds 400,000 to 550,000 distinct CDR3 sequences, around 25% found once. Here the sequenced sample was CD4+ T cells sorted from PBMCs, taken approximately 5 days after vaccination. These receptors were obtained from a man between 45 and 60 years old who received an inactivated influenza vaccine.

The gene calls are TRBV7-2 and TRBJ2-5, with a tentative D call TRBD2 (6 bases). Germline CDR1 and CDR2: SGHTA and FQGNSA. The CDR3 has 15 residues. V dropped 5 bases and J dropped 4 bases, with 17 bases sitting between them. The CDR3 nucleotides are TGTGCCAGCAGCCCAGAGGACTGGCGGGGAGAGACCCAGTACTTC. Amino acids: CASSPEDWRGETQYF.

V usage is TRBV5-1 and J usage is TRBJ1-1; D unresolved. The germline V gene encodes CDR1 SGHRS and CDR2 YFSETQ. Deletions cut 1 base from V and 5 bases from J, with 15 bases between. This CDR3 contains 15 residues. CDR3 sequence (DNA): TGCGCCAGCAGCTTGTCAAGGGAATTCATGACTGAAGCTTTCTTT. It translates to CASSLSREFMTEAFF.

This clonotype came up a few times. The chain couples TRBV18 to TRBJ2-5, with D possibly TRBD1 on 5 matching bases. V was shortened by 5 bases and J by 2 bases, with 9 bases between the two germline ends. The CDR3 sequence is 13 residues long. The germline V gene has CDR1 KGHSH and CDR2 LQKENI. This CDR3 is CASSADIQETQYF. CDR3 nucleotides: TGTGCCAGCTCAGCGGACATTCAAGAGACCCAGTACTTC.

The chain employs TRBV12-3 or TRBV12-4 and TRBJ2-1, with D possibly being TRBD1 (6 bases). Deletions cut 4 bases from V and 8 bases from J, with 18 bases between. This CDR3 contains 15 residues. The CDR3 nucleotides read TGTGCCAGCAGTTCCCCGACAGGATTCGTCGATGAGCAGTTCTTC. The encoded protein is CASSSPTGFVDEQFF.

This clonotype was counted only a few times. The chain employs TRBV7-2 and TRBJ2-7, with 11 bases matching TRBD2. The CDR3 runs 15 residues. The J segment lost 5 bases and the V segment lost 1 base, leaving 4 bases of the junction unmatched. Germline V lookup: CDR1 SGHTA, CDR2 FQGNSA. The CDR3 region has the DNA TGTGCCAGCAGCTTAGTCGTACTAGCGGGAGACGAGCAGTACTTC. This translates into CASSLVVLAGDEQYF.

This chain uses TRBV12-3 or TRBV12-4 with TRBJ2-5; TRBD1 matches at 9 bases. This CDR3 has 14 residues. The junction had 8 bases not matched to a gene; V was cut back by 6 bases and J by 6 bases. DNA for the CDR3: TGTGCCAGCAGCCCAACAGGGGGCGGAAAGACCCAGTACTTC. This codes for CASSPTGGGKTQYF.

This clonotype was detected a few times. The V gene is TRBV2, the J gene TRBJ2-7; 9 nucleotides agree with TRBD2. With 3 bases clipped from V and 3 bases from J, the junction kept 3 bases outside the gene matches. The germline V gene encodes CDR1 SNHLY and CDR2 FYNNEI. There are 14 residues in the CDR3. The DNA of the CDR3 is TGTGCCAGCAGTGATCAGCGGGAGGTCTACGAGCAGTACTTC. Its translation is CASSDQREVYEQYF.

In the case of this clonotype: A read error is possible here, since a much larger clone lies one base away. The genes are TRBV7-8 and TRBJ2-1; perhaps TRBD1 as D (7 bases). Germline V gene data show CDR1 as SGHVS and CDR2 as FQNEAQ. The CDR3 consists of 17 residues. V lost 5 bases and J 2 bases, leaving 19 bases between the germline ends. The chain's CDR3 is CASSNGGGVGPYNEQFF. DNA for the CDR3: TGTGCCAGCAGCAACGGAGGGGGCGTGGGACCCTACAATGAGCAGTTCTTC.